This T cell receptor beta chain stems from a study of blood T cells in healthy people across ages. Drawn from each donor were ten milliliters of peripheral blood. Per individual sample, total RNA of at least 5 micrograms was extracted. This clonotype was counted only a few times. Next came a second PCR, run for about 7 to 12 cycles, which used a sample-barcoded 5' primer along with a J-beta primer mix. TCRdb re-called the 5' RACE reads through MiXCR, storing one row per CDR3 protein. The repertoire has around 2 million distinct CDR3 sequences, more than 35% of them found once; the top ten carry about 23%. The TCR sequence derives from a human donor in good health. Sequencing was done on a sample of blood.

The CDR3, as DNA: TGTGCCAGCAGCATAGTACCAGAGTCGGACGAGCAGTACTTC. Translation gives CASSIVPESDEQYF. This chain connects TRBV7-2 to TRBJ2-7, with D unresolved. Trimming left V 5 bases short and J 5 bases short, with 16 bases between. There are 14 residues in the CDR3. Germline assignment: CDR1 SGHTA and CDR2 FQGNSA.